The 25 T cell receptor beta chains reported below all come from one sample, sequenced in a study of metastatic and nonmetastatic thyroid tumors. The entire patient cohort was treatment-naive prior to thyroid surgery. TCRdb reassembled clones from the PCR reads with MiXCR. The sample carries 30,000 to 40,000 clones, around a sixth recorded once. Sequencing used blood. These TCRs come from a female donor with papillary thyroid cancer or a benign thyroid nodule (not recorded which). Some clones in this sample may be carry-over from other donors' samples.

This clone showed up many times. The chain recombines TRBV27 with TRBJ1-5; D gene ambiguous. Per germline, CDR1 MNHEY and CDR2 SMNVEV (reference sequence). V was pared by 5 bases and J by 2 bases, with 10 bases between. The CDR3 spans 14 residues. In DNA, the CDR3 is TGTGCCAGCAGTATTAAGGTGGGCAATCAGCCCCAGCATTTT. Protein: CASSIKVGNQPQHF.

This clone occurred many times. The rearrangement links TRBV6-1 to TRBJ1-1; weak D call: TRBD1 (5 bases). This CDR3 comprises 14 residues. Trimming removed 7 bases from V and 1 base from J, with 13 bases in between. Germline lookup yields CDR1 MNHNS and CDR2 SASEGT. CDR3 residues: CASKPGRENTEAFF. For the CDR3, the DNA is TGTGCCAGCAAACCGGGACGGGAGAACACTGAAGCTTTCTTT.

This clone came up many times. The chain employs TRBV19 and TRBJ2-7; 10 bases align to TRBD1. Trimming at V came to 5 bases and at J to 7 bases, leaving 8 bases not matched to a gene. There are 14 residues in the CDR3. Per the germline V gene, CDR1 is LNHDA and CDR2 is SQIVND (reference sequence). The DNA for the CDR3 is TGTGCCAGTAGTCCGCGACAGGGGGCGGAGGAGCAGTACTTC. Protein: CASSPRQGAEEQYF.

Ten or more counts support this clone. The chain carries TRBV5-4 and TRBJ2-7; TRBD1 or TRBD2 may be the D gene (5 bases each). Trimming stripped 1 base from V and 0 bases from J, with 11 bases between. The CDR3 sequence is 15 residues long. Germline loops: CDR1 SGHNT, CDR2 YYREEE (reference sequence). This chain's CDR3 is CASSLMGESSYEQYF. The CDR3 DNA reads as TGTGCCAGCAGCTTGATGGGGGAAAGCTCCTACGAGCAGTACTTC.

This clone was recorded many times. This rearrangement joins TRBV5-4 to TRBJ2-3; D is tentatively TRBD1 or TRBD2 (5 bases each). The CDR3 is made up of 19 amino acids. Trimming cost V 1 base and J 5 bases, with 26 bases left between them. Germline lookup yields CDR1 SGHNT and CDR2 YYREEE (reference sequence). CDR3 sequence: CASSLPGAASGRAGDTQYF. CDR3 sequence (DNA): TGTGCCAGCAGCTTGCCCGGGGCAGCCTCGGGACGAGCAGGAGATACGCAGTATTTT.

The V call is TRBV4-1, the J call TRBJ1-5; D unclear. The germline gives CDR1 MGHRA, CDR2 YSYEKL. The CDR3 sequence is 15 residues long. V lost 0 bases and J 1 base, leaving 7 bases between the germline ends. CDR3 in amino acids: CASSQDFRSNQPQHF. DNA for the CDR3: TGCGCCAGCAGCCAAGACTTTAGGAGCAATCAGCCCCAGCATTTT.

This sequence joins TRBV20-1 and TRBJ2-1, with 7 bases fitting TRBD2. CDR3 length: 13 amino acids. Germline values: CDR1 DFQATT, CDR2 SNEGSKA (reference sequence). CDR3 nucleotide sequence: TGCAGCCCCGGAATAGCGGGCAAAAATGAGCAGTTCTTC. This encodes CSPGIAGKNEQFF.

About this clone itself: One junction end disagrees with the germline gene, perhaps due to a read error. The chain joins TRBV7-2 to TRBJ1-2; D is uncertain. There are 13 residues in the CDR3. CDR1 and CDR2 from the germline V gene are SGHTA and FQGNSA. CDR3 amino acids: CASLPGSNYGYAF. The CDR3 DNA sequence: TGTGCCAGCCTTCCAGGTTCTAACTATGGCTACGCCTTC.

V gene TRBV29-1 combines with J gene TRBJ2-5; D remains ambiguous. Germline values: CDR1 SQVTM, CDR2 ANQGSEA. V gave up 7 bases and J gave up 3 bases, with 15 bases separating them. This CDR3 contains 13 residues. The CDR3: CSAETSPKETQYF. The CDR3 DNA is TGCAGCGCCGAAACGAGTCCCAAAGAGACCCAGTACTTC.

Many counts were recorded for this clone. The rearrangement joins TRBV12-3 or TRBV12-4 to TRBJ2-1, with 7 bases fitting TRBD2. This CDR3 is 15 amino acids long. The ends lost 0 bases at V and 8 bases at J; junction bases unmatched: 7. The CDR3, as DNA: TGTGCCAGCAGTTTAGCGGGAGGGGTGGTTGATGAGCAGTTCTTC. This translates into CASSLAGGVVDEQFF.

This clone was counted at least ten times. The chain carries TRBV12-3 or TRBV12-4 and TRBJ1-1, with D tentatively TRBD1 (6 bases). V shed 5 bases and J shed 1 base, with 20 bases lying between them. The CDR3 length is 17 residues. This chain's CDR3 is CASSTLLTGPGNTEAFF. CDR3 DNA: TGTGCCAGCAGTACCCTCCTAACAGGGCCCGGGAACACTGAAGCTTTCTTT.

Many counts were recorded for this clone. This may stem from a read error, because a much larger clone lies one nucleotide away. In the same sample, other DNA sequences code for this CDR3. V gene TRBV27 combines with J gene TRBJ2-1, with 12 nucleotides matching TRBD2. CDR1 MNHEY and CDR2 SMNVEV come from the germline V gene (reference sequence). With V trimmed by 5 bases and J by 10 bases, 12 bases remained unmatched. The CDR3 loop spans 16 amino acids. This CDR3 reads CASSPRGTSGPLEQFF. The DNA of the CDR3 is TGTGCCAGCAGTCCTCGGGGGACTAGCGGGCCCCTGGAGCAGTTCTTC.

The table lists this clone with many counts. The V call is TRBV4-2, the J call TRBJ2-3; the D is unclear. Trimming cost V 1 base and J 3 bases, with 8 bases left between them. The CDR3 contains 14 residues. The V gene's germline CDR1 is LGHNA and CDR2 YNFKEQ. The CDR3 DNA reads as TGTGCCAGCAGCCAAGCAGTTCCGACAGATACGCAGTATTTT. Protein: CASSQAVPTDTQYF.

The chain couples TRBV11-2 to TRBJ2-2; possible D gene TRBD1, 5 bases. V lost 5 bases and J 13 bases, leaving 26 bases between the germline ends. The CDR3 length is 16 residues. Germline lookup yields CDR1 SGHAT and CDR2 FQNNGV. The DNA for the CDR3 is TGTGCCAGCAGCCGCACGTCAGGGCTATCTGGAGTCGGGCTGTTTTTT. Residues: CASSRTSGLSGVGLFF.

This clone was detected only once. The chain uses TRBV10-1 and TRBJ2-7, with TRBD2 matching 13 bases. Germline V gene data show CDR1 as WNHNN and CDR2 as SYGVQD (reference sequence). The ends lost 0 bases at V and 7 bases at J; junction bases unmatched: 15. The CDR3 has 19 residues. This chain's CDR3 is CASSESPGLAGFPTIEQYF. The CDR3 nucleotides read TGCGCCAGCAGTGAGTCGCCGGGACTAGCGGGGTTTCCTACGATTGAGCAGTACTTC.

This chain uses TRBV28 with TRBJ2-3; 9 bases fit TRBD2. Germline values: CDR1 MDHEN, CDR2 SYDVKM. V lost 5 bases to trimming and J lost 1 base; unmatched junction nucleotides: 10. The CDR3 totals 17 residues. DNA for the CDR3: TGTGCCAGCAGTCCTTCCTTCCTAGCGGGATGCACAGATACGCAGTATTTT. This gives the protein CASSPSFLAGCTDTQYF.

The gene calls are TRBV12-3 or TRBV12-4 and TRBJ1-1; D is undetermined. The CDR3 length is 13 residues. The ends were cut back, 8 bases at V and 1 base at J, with 11 bases in the middle. The CDR3 is CASPPRANTEAFF. The CDR3 DNA reads as TGTGCCAGCCCCCCTCGGGCGAACACTGAAGCTTTCTTT.

This clone was seen ten or more times. V is TRBV10-2 and J is TRBJ2-7; 7 bases are shared with TRBD1. The germline V gene encodes CDR1 WSHSY and CDR2 SAAADI. The CDR3 is 14 amino acids. J gave up 5 bases and V 9 bases, and 13 bases lay outside the gene matches. As DNA, the CDR3 is TGCGCCAGATTGGGACAGCCCAAGAAGGACGAGCAGTACTTC. Protein product: CARLGQPKKDEQYF.

The V call is TRBV7-3, the J call TRBJ2-2; no reliable D call. CDR3 length: 13 residues. With 3 bases removed from V and 5 bases from J, the gap between germline ends came to 7 bases. Germline CDR1 is SGHTA and CDR2 is FQGTGA. CDR3 sequence (DNA): TGTGCCAGCAGCTTCGCCTTAACCGGGGAGCTGTTTTTT. Residues: CASSFALTGELFF.

This clone was detected many times. The J gene is TRBJ2-5, the V gene TRBV10-2; maybe TRBD2 (5 bases). Germline V gene sequence: CDR1 WSHSY, CDR2 SAAADI. The germline V and J ends were trimmed by 2 bases and 1 base, with 5 bases remaining between them. The CDR3 totals 13 residues. CDR3 nucleotides: TGCGCCAGCAGTGAGGCGGGCCAAGAGACCCAGTACTTC. This translates into CASSEAGQETQYF.

The chain recombines TRBV20-1 with TRBJ2-7; 12 positions agree with TRBD2. Germline loops: CDR1 DFQATT, CDR2 SNEGSKA (reference sequence). J lost 0 bases, V lost 5 bases, and 2 bases had no gene match. The CDR3 length is 14 residues. DNA of the CDR3: TGCAGTGCTGGACTAGCGGGGCCCTCCTACGAGCAGTACTTC. Translating gives CSAGLAGPSYEQYF.

This clone was detected ten times or more. This chain connects TRBV20-1 to TRBJ2-7; 10 bases agree with TRBD2. After removal of 6 bases from V and 4 bases from J, the junction contained 9 bases not matched to a gene. Germline V gene data show CDR1 as DFQATT and CDR2 as SNEGSKA (reference sequence). CDR3 length equals 14 residues. CDR3 nucleotide sequence: TGCAGTGCCCCTACTAGCGGGAATAAATACGAGCAGTACTTC. This translates into CSAPTSGNKYEQYF.

This clone occurred many times. One end of the junction varies from germline; a read error may be responsible. This chain connects TRBV3-1 to TRBJ2-1, with TRBD2 identical over 7 bases. The CDR3 sequence is 14 residues long. Per the germline V gene, CDR1 is LGHDT and CDR2 is YNNKEL (reference sequence). CDR3 protein: CASSQSLARNEQLF. CDR3 DNA: TGTGCCAGCAGCCAGTCACTAGCGCGGAATGAGCAGCTCTTC.

This clone was recorded a few times. The J gene is TRBJ2-1, the V gene TRBV29-1; 8 bases are a match to TRBD1. V dropped 5 bases and J dropped 8; count of bases not matched to a gene: 8. CDR1 is SQVTM, CDR2 ANQGSEA, per germline. There are 13 residues in the CDR3. The CDR3 is CSVQQGAEYEQFF. The CDR3 coding sequence is TGCAGCGTTCAGCAGGGGGCGGAGTATGAGCAGTTCTTC.

This clone showed up just a few times. CDR3 amino acids: CASSLSGGAGEQYF. In DNA, the CDR3 is TGTGCCAGCAGCTTGTCAGGGGGCGCGGGCGAGCAGTACTTC. The chain joins TRBV6-1 to TRBJ2-7; 8 nucleotides agree with TRBD1. CDR1 is MNHNS, CDR2 SASEGT, per germline. This CDR3 is 14 amino acids long. V trimming: 6 bases; J trimming: 6 bases; junction bases outside the gene matches: 10.